This TCR beta chain was profiled in a study of blood T cell repertoires in COVID-19 (dated by TCRdb to 2018 to 2020). Looking at the study overall: Collaborator samples came from the United States, Italy and Spain and covered acute and convalescent phases of COVID-19. The prospective study material was composed of cDNA or gDNA derived from T cells, B-cell-depleted T cells, or PBMCs. Subjects who had been exposed to COVID-19, were actively infected with it, or had recovered from it provided the deeply sampled blood TCRbeta repertoires that made up the dataset. The repertoires were released in a freely available public database intended as a resource for research on the immune response to SARS-CoV-2. The samples were drawn from the first 160 participants of the ongoing ImmuneRACE study and from some 1,300 subjects provided by 6 global collaborators. The sample metadata nearly always contained a de-identified subject ID, COVID-19 status, age in years and sex. Where available, HLA class I and class II types were obtained from metadata supplied by the sample provider rather than from assay-based typing. Results and caveats for the whole study, not just this receptor: Clinical and demographic metadata were provided uncurated, with the amount varying by source and participant.

TCRbeta CDR3 regions were amplified from genomic DNA using the immunoSEQ Assay, a bias-controlled multiplex PCR. The original pipeline was this. Nucleated cell counts per sample were estimated from amplification of reference gene primers within the assay. Sequence reads were collapsed and filtered to measure the absolute abundance of every unique TCRbeta CDR3 rearrangement. Productive Simpson clonality was computed per sample as the square root of Simpson's diversity index over productive rearrangements. TCRdb took over this immuneACCESS table, retaining in-frame rearrangements with V and J assigned. Such tables are incomplete; in checked studies, under half of the missing clones stem from an unresolved V gene, and the remainder is unexplained. That table is the source of V, J and clone size, and D and trimming were worked out from the DNA. This sample has more than 150,000 clones in its table, and roughly 80% of those were observed once. Of the sample, around 16% is held by the ten largest clones.

The germline V gene encodes CDR1 LGHDT and CDR2 YNNKEL (reference sequence). Unmatched junction bases come to 2, with V trimmed by 3 bases and J by 0 bases. The CDR3 contains 15 residues, cysteine and phenylalanine counted. The read is trimmed to its CDR3 DNA, 45 bases read in frame from base 1. Whole blood was collected in K2EDTA tubes by collaborating institutions according to the institutions' own protocols. For TCRbeta analysis, collaborator samples were shipped as frozen whole blood, as isolated PBMCs, or as DNA extracted from either sample type. With respect to this clone: Its antigen is still unknown. No base qualities exist here, and no much larger clone lies one base off it.

The source of this sequence is a man in his sixties with active or convalescent COVID-19. The sample consisted of peripheral blood. This sequence uses TRBV3-1 (or the pseudogene TRBV3-2) and TRBJ2-3, with 8 junctional bases fitting TRBD1. The nucleotides are TGTGCCAGCAGCCAGGGGACAGGCAGCACAGATACGCAGTATTTT. Its translation is CASSQGTGSTDTQYF.